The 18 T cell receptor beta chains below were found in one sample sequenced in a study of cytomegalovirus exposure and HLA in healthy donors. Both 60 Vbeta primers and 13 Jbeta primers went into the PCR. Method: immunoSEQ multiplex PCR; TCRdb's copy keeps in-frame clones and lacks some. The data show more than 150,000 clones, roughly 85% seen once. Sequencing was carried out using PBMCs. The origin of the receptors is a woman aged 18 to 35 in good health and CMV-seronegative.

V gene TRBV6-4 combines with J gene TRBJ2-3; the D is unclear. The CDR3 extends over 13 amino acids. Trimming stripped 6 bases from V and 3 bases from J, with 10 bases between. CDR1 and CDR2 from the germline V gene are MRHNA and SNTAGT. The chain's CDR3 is CASSAAITDTQYF. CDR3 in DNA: TGTGCCAGCAGCGCCGCTATTACAGATACGCAGTATTTT.

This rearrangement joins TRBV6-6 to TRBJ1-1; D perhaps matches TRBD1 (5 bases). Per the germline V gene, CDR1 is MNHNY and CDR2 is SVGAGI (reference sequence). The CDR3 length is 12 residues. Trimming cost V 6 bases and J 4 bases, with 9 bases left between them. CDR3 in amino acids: CASSRQGTEAFF. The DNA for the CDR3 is TGTGCCAGCAGCCGGCAGGGCACTGAAGCTTTCTTT.

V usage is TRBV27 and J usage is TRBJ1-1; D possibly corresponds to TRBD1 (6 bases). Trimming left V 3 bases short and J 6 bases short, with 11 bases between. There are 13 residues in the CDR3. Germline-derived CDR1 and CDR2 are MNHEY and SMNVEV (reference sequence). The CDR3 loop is CASSLVRGSEAFF. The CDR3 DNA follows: TGTGCCAGCAGTTTGGTCAGGGGCTCTGAAGCTTTCTTT.

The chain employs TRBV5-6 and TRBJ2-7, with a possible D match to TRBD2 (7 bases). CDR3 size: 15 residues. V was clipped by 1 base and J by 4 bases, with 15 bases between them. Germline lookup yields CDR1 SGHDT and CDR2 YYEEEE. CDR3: CASSLRGARWYEQYF. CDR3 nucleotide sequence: TGTGCCAGCAGCTTGCGGGGGGCCCGGTGGTACGAGCAGTACTTC.

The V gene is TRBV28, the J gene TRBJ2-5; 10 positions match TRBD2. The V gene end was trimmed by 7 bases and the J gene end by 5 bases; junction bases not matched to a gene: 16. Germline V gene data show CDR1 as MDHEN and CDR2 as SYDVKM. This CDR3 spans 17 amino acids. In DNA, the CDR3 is TGTGCCAGCACCCTGCGACGGGCTAGCGGGAGCTTTGAGACCCAGTACTTC. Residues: CASTLRRASGSFETQYF.

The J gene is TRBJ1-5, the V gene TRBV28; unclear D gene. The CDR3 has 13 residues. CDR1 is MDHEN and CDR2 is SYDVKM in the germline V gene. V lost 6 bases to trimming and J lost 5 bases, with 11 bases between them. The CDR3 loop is CASSFGPDQPQHF. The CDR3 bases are TGTGCCAGCAGCTTCGGTCCCGATCAGCCCCAGCATTTT.

This chain's CDR3 is CAWSPNRVVGYTF. CDR3 sequence (DNA): TGTGCCTGGAGTCCGAACAGGGTCGTGGGCTACACCTTC. The gene calls are TRBV30 and TRBJ1-2, with D perhaps matching TRBD1 (6 bases). The V end was cut by 2 bases, the J end by 8 bases, with 15 bases between. The CDR3 runs 13 residues. Per the germline V gene, CDR1 is GTSNPN and CDR2 is SVGIG (reference sequence). The entire variable domain, with the rest obtained from reference TRBV30 and TRBJ1-2, is as follows: SQTIHQWPATLVQPVGSPLSLECTVEGTSNPNLYWYRQAAGRGLQLLFYSVGIGQISSEVPQNLSASRPQDRQFILSSKKLLLSDSGFYLCAWSPNRVVGYTFGSGTRLTVV.

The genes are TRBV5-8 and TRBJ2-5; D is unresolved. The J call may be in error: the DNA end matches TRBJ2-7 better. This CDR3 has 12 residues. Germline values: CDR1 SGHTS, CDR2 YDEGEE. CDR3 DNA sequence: TGTGCCAGCACCCTGGGCACCTACGAGCAGTACTTC. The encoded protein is CASTLGTYEQYF.

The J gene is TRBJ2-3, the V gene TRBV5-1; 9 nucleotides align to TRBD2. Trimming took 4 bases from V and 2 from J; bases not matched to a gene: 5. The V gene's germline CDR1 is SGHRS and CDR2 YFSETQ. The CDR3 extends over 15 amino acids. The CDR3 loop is CASSVGTSTTDTQYF. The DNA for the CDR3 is TGCGCCAGCAGCGTCGGGACTAGCACCACAGATACGCAGTATTTT.

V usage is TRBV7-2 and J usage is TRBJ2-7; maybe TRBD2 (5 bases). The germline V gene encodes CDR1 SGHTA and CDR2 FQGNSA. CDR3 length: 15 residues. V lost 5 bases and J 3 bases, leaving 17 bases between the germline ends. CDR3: CASSTPVRANYEQYF. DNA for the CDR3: TGTGCCAGCAGCACCCCGGTGCGGGCAAACTACGAGCAGTACTTC.

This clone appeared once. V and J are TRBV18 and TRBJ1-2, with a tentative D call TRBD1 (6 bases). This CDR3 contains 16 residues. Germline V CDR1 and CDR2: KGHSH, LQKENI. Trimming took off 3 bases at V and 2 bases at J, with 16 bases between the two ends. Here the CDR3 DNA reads TGTGCCAGCTCACCTCTCACCGGGACACAGAACTATGGCTACACCTTC. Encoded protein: CASSPLTGTQNYGYTF.

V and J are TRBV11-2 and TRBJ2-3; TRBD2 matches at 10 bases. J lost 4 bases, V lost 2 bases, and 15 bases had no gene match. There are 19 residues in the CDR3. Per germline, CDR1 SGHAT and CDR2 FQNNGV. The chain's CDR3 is CASSLYPKASGSVADTQYF. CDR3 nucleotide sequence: TGTGCCAGCAGCTTATATCCCAAGGCTAGCGGGAGTGTGGCAGATACGCAGTATTTT.

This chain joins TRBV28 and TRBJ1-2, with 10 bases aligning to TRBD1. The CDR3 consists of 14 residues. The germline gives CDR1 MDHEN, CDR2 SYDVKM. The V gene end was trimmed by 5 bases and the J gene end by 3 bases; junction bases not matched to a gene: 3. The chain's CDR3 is CASSLTGGDYGYTF. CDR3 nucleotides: TGTGCCAGCAGTCTGACAGGGGGCGACTATGGCTACACCTTC.

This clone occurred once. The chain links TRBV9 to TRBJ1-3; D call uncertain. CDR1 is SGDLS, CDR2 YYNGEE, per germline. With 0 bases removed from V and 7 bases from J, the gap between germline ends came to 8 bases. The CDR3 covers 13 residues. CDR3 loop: CASSVGSGNTIYF. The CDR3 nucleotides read TGTGCCAGCAGCGTAGGCAGCGGGAACACCATATATTTT.

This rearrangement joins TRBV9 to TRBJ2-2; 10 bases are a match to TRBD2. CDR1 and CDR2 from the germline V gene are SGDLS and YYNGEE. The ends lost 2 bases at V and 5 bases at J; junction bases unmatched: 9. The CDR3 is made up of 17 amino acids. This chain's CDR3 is CASSVEGTSVVTGELFF. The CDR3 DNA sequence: TGTGCCAGCAGCGTGGAGGGGACTAGCGTTGTGACCGGGGAGCTGTTTTTT. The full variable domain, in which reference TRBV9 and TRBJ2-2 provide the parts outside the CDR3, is DSGVTQTPKHLITATGQRVTLRCSPRSGDLSVYWYQQSLDQGLQFLIQYYNGEERAKGNILERFSAQQFPDLHSELNLSSLELGDSALYFCASSVEGTSVVTGELFFGEGSRLTVL.

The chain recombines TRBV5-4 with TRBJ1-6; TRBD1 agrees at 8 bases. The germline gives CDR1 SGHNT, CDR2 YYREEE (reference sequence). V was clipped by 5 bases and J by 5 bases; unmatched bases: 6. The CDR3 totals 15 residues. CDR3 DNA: TGTGCCAGCAGTTCGGACAGGGTGGATAATTCACCCCTCCACTTT. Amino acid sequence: CASSSDRVDNSPLHF.

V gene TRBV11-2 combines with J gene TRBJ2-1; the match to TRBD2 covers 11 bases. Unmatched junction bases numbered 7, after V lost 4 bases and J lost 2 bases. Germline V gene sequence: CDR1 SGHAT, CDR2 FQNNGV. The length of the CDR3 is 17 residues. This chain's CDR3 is CASSSFFSGRAYNEQFF. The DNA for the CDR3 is TGTGCCAGCAGCTCTTTTTTTAGCGGGAGGGCCTACAATGAGCAGTTCTTC.

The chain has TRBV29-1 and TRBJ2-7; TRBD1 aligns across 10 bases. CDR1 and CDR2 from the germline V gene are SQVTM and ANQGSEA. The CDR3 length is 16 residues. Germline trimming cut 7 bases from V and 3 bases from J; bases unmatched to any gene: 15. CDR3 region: CSGANPGTGENYEQYF. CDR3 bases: TGCAGCGGAGCCAATCCCGGGACAGGGGAAAACTACGAGCAGTACTTC.